The clone carrying this T cell receptor (beta chain) was recorded at least ten times. Its antigen is currently unknown. Time point in this sample: newly diagnosed GD, antithyroid drugs for less than 3 months. Preparation of the TCR library used RNA extracted from PBMCs. This entry is derived from a study of regulatory T cells in long-lasting Graves disease. Study-wide findings and caveats: Persistent cases favored TRBV28, TRBJ1-2 and TRBJ2-5.

The CDR3 length is 16 residues. Unmatched junction bases numbered 2, after V lost 3 bases and J lost 0 bases. Germline CDR1 and CDR2: ENHRY and SYGVKD. Assembly of TCR beta libraries relied on iRepertoire HTBI primers together with Arm-PCR of CDR3 regions. TCRdb itself ran the multiplex PCR reads through MiXCR, one entry per CDR3 protein. The data show around 480,000 distinct CDR3 sequences, with about 15% seen just once and more than 20% held by the top ten. The same data also went into a second study, on T cells in Graves' hyperthyroidism and ophthalmopathy. That paper states: Hyperthyroidism, newly diagnosed and lasting under 2 months, affected patients aged 18 to 65.

This rearrangement joins TRBV10-3 to TRBJ2-3; 11 bases fit TRBD2. The receptor was derived from a middle-aged woman with Graves disease. This specimen consisted of peripheral blood mononuclear cells (PBMCs), obtained at new diagnosis, from a patient treated with antithyroid drugs. CDR3 amino acids: CAISELAGASTDTQYF. The CDR3 DNA follows: TGTGCCATCAGTGAACTAGCGGGGGCTAGCACAGATACGCAGTATTTT.